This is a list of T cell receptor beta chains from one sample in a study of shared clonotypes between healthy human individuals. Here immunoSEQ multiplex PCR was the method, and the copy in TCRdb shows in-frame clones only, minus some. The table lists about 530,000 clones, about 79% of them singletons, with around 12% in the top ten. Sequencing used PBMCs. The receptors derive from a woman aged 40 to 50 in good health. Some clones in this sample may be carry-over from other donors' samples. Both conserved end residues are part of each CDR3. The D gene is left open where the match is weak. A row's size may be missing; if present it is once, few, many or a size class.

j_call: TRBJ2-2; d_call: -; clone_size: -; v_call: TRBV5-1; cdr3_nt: TGCGCCAGCAGCTTGGACCAGGTCAACACCGGGGAGCTGTTTTTT; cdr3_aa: CASSLDQVNTGELFF
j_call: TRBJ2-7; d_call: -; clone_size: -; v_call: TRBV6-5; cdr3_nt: TGTGCCAGCACCCCCCCGCAGGGAGGCGGGCAGTACTTC; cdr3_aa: CASTPPQGGGQYF
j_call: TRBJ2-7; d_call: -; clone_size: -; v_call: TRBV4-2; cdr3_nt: TGTGCCAGCAGCCAAGATGGGGGGCACGAGCAGTACTTC; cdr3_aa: CASSQDGGHEQYF
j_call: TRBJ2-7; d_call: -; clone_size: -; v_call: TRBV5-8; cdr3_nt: TGTGCCAGCAGCTTGAATGGGGGGCGCGAGCAGTACTTC; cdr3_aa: CASSLNGGREQYF
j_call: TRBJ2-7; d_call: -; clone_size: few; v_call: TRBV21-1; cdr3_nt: TGTGCCAGCAGCTCCCGGAGAGGGAGGGCCCGGGACGAGCAGTACTTC; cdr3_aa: CASSSRRGRARDEQYF
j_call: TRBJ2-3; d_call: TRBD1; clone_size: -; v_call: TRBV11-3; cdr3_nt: TGTGCCAGCAGCCTACAGGGGGCGAGAGCAGATACGCAGTATTTT; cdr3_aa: CASSLQGARADTQYF
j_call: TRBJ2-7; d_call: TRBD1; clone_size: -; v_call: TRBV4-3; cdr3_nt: TGCGCCAGCAGCCAACGACAGGGGGTGAGTTACGAGCAGTACTTC; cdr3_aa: CASSQRQGVSYEQYF
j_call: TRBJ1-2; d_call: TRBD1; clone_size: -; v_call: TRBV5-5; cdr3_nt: TGTGCCAGCAGCTTGACAGGGGCGAACTATGGCTACACCTTC; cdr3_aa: CASSLTGANYGYTF
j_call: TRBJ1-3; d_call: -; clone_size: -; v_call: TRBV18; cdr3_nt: TGTGCCAGCTCACCGGGGGACTCTGGAAACACCATATATTTT; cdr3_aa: CASSPGDSGNTIYF
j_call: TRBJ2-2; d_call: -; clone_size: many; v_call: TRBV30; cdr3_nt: TGTGCCTGGAGTACCTCACGCGTTAGCGCCGGGGAGCTGTTTTTT; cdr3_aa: CAWSTSRVSAGELFF
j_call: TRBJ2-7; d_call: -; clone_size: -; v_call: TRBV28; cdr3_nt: TGTGCCAGCAGTTCTATCGGCGGCGGCTCCCCAACCTACGAGCAGTACTTC; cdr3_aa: CASSSIGGGSPTYEQYF
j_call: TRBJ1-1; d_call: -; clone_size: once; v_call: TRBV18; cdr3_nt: TGTGCCAGCTCACCAGCTGGGGCTACTGAAGCTTTCTTT; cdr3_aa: CASSPAGATEAFF
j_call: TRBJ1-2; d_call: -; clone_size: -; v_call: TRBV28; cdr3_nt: TGTGCCAGCAGTCCCAAATATGGCTACACCTTC; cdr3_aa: CASSPKYGYTF
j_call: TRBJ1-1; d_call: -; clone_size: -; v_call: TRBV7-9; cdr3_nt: TGTGCCAGCAGCTATGGGATTAGCGACACTGAAGCTTTCTTT; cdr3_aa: CASSYGISDTEAFF
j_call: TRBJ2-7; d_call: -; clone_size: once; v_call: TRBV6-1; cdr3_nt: TGTGCCAGCCTTGACAGGTCCTACGAGCAGTACTTC; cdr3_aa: CASLDRSYEQYF
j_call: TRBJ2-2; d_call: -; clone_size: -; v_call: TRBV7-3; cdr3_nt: TGTGCCAGCAGCTTGGACTACAACACCGGGGAGCTGTTTTTT; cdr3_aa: CASSLDYNTGELFF
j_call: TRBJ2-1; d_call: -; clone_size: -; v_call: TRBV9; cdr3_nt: TGTGCCAGCAGCGTGGGGACTGCCTACAATGAGCAGTTCTTC; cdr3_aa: CASSVGTAYNEQFF
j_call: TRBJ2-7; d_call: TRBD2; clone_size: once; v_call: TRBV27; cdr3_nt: TGTGCCAGCAGTTCAAAGCCGGGACTAGCGGGAGTCATAAACACCTACGAGCAGTACTTC; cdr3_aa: CASSSKPGLAGVINTYEQYF
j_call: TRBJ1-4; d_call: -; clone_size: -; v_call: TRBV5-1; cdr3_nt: TGCGCCAGCAGCTTGGGAGCAACTAATGAAAAACTGTTTTTT; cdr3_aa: CASSLGATNEKLFF
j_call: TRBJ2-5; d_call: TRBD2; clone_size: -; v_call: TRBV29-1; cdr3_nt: TGCAGCGTTGAAGGTTTCCCCGGGACTAGCGGGAGTACGGTGGGAGAGACCCAGTACTTC; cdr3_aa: CSVEGFPGTSGSTVGETQYF
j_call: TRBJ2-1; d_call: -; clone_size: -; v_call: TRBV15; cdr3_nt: TGTGCCACCAGGGAGCGCTCCTACAATGAGCAGTTCTTC; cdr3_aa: CATRERSYNEQFF
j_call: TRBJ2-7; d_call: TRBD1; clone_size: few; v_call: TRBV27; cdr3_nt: TGTGCCAGCGGGGTAAGACAGGGTCCCTACGAGCAGTACTTC; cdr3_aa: CASGVRQGPYEQYF
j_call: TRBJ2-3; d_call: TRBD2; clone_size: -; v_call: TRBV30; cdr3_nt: TGTGCCTGGAGTGTGGGAGCGGGAGGCGGCACAGATACGCAGTATTTT; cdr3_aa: CAWSVGAGGGTDTQYF
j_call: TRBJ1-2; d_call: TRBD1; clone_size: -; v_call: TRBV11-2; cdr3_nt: TGTGCCAGCAGCCTGGACAGGAACTATGGCTACACCTTC; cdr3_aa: CASSLDRNYGYTF
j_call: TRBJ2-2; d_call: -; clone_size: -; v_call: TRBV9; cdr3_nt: TGTGCCAGCAGCGTAGACCCCACCGGGGAGCTGTTTTTT; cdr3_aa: CASSVDPTGELFF
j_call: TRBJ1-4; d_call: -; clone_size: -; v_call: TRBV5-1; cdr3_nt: TGCGCCAGCAGCTTGGCTGGGGGCGAAAAACTGTTTTTT; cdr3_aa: CASSLAGGEKLFF
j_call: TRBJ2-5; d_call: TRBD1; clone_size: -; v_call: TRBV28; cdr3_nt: TGTGCCAGCAGGGACTGGGACAGGGGATCGGGGGAGCTTCGGGACTTC; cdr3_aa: CASRDWDRGSGELRDF